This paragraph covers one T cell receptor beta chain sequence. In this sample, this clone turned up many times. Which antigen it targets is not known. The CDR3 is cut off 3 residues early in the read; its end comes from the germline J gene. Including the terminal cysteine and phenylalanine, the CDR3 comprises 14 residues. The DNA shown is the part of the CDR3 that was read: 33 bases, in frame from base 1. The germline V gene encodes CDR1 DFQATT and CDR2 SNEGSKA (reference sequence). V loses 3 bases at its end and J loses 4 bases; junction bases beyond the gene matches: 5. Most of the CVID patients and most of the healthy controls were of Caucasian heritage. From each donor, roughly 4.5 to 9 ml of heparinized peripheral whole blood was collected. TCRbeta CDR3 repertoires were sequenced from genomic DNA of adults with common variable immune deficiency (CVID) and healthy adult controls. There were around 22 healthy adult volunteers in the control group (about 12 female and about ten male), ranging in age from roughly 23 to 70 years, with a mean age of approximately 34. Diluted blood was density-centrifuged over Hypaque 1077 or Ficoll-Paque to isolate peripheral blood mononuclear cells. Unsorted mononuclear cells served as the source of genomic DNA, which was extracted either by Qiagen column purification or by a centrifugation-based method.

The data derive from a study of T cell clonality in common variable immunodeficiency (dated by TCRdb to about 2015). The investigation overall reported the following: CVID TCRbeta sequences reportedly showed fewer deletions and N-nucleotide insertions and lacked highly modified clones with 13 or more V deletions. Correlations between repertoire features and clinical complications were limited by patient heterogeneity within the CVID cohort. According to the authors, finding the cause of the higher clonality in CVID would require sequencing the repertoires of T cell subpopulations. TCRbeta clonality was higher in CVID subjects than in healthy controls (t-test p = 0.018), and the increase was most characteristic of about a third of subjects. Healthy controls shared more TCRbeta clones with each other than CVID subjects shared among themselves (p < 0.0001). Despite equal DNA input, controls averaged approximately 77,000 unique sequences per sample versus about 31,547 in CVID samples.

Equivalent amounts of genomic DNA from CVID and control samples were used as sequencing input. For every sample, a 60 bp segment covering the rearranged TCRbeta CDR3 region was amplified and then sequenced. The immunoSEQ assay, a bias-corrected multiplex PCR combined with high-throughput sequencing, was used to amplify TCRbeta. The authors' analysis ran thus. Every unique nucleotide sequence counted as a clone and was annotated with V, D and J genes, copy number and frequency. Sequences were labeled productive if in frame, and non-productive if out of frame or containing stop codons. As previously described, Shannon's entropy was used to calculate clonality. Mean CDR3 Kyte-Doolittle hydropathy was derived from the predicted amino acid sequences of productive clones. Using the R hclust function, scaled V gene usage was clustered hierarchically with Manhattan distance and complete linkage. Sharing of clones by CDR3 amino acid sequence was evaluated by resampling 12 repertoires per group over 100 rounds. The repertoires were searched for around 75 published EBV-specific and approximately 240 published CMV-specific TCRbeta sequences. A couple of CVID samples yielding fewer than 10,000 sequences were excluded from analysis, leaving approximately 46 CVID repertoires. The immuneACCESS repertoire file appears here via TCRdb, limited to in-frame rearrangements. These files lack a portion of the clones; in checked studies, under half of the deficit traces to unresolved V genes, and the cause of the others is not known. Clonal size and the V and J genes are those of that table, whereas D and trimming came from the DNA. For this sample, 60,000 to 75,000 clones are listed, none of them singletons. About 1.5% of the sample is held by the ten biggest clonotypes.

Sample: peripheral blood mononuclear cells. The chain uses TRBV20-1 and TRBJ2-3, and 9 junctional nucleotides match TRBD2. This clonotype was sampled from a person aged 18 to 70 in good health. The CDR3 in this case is CSASSSGRPDTQYF. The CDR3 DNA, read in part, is TGCAGTGCTAGTAGTAGCGGGAGACCAGATACG.